The following is a T cell receptor (beta chain) sequence with its context. This specimen comes from a study of blood T cell repertoires in COVID-19. Per the original methods: By means of reference gene primer amplification, nucleated cell counts were estimated. Assay: immunoSEQ multiplex PCR; the TCRdb copy retains only in-frame clones and omits some. The DNA was the basis for D and trimming; V, J and clone size are from that table. The sample holds 300,000 to 350,000 clones, 88% seen once. The CDR3 runs to 18 residues. The germline V gene encodes CDR1 LNHDA and CDR2 SQIVND (reference sequence). Between the trimmed V and J ends, which lost 6 bases and 3 bases, there was a span of 26 bases.

The origin of this receptor is a woman between 25 and 40 years old with COVID-19, enrolled during active disease. The sample comprised peripheral blood. The rearrangement links TRBV19 to TRBJ2-5, with D perhaps matching TRBD1 (8 bases). Written as DNA, the CDR3 is TGTGCCAGTAGCCCGGGGGGCCGAGGCAGGGGGCGTGAAGAGACCCAGTACTTC. Translated, it gives CASSPGGRGRGREETQYF.